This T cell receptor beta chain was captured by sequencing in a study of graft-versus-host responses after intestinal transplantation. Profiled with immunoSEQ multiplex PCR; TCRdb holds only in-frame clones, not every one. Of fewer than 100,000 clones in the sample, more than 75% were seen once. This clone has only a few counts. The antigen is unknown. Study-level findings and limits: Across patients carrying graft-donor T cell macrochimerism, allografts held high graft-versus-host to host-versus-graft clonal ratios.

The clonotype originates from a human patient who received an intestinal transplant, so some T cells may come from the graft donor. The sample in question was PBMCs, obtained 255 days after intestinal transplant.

The CDR3 DNA is TGTGCCAGTCGGGGGTCCCCCTACAATGAGCAGTTCTTC. It encodes CASRGSPYNEQFF. The chain couples TRBV19 to TRBJ2-1, with D tentatively TRBD2 (6 bases). The length of the CDR3 is 13 residues. Trimming took 8 bases from V and 2 from J, leaving 10 bases between them. CDR1 and CDR2 (germline): LNHDA, SQIVND (reference sequence).